This entry describes one TCR beta chain. Its recognized antigen is unknown. No clone much larger than this one lies a single base away; base qualities are absent. The data stem from a study of CD4 T cells in relation to SARS-CoV-2 and coronaviruses (dated by TCRdb to about 2021). For the wider study: Patient-derived lymphoblastoid cell lines were used to map the HLA restriction of shared crossreactive spike epitopes. Memory CD4+ T cell crossreactivity between SARS-CoV-2 and common cold coronavirus spike proteins was assessed at the TCR clonotype level in the study. Expansion assays from other donors in the study were sequenced with a different, Illumina-based TCR-beta assay. The Adaptive Biotechnologies TCR-sequencing kit was used to sequence samples from a few pre-COVID donors and the naive versus memory experiments, while other data came from Illumina-based sequencing. General findings and caveats noted by the study authors: Sequencing naive versus memory cells indicated that the assay picks up memory recall responses, not primary responses primed during culture. In about 60% of donors, memory CD4+ clonotypes turned up that crossrecognized SARS-CoV-2 and at least one common cold coronavirus spike. Significantly weaker SARS-CoV-2-driven expansion was shown by crossreactive clones than by monoreactive clones, consistent with antigenic imprinting. Small numbers of patients and of tested TCRs were a limitation of the study. No donor contributed both pre-pandemic and post-infection samples, which limited tracing the source of pre-existing responses. Because the crossreactivity analysis focused on spike protein, crossreactivity against other viral proteins was not assessed.

The germline ends are 18 bases apart after V is trimmed by 5 bases and J by 2 bases. Taken from cysteine to phenylalanine, the CDR3 has 16 residues. Only CDR3 DNA is held: 48 bases, read in frame from base 1. Taken from the germline V gene (reference sequence), the CDR1 and CDR2 loops are MNHEY and SMNVEV. DNA from uncultured naive and memory CD4+ T cells underwent immunoSEQ TCR-beta sequencing at deep resolution. Regarding the original processing steps: During preprocessing, nonproductive sequences were removed, as were CDR3s that did not start with C, did not end with F or W, or were shorter than 7 amino acids. Cultured and uncultured naive and memory CD4+ repertoires were searched for CDR3s previously identified as spike- and CEF-reactive. CDR3 homology was measured as pairwise Levenshtein distance, computed with the stringdist R package after trimming three terminal residues from each end. The table was pulled from immuneACCESS by TCRdb, which kept in-frame rearrangements only. Such tables lose some clones; where checked, under half of the loss comes from unresolved V genes, and the rest has no known cause. From that table come the V and J calls and clone size; the DNA was used to work out D and trimming. The table for this sample lists tens of thousands of clones; about 95% of them were counted only once. The ten largest clonotypes hold roughly 0.14% of the sample.

CD4+ T cells from unexposed donors were collected before the COVID-19 pandemic (2011-2018). To separate naive from memory CD4+ T cells, cryopreserved PBMCs first underwent CD4 enrichment and then EasySep naive CD4+ T cell enrichment. Leukapheresis product for the unexposed donors was bought commercially. Ficoll-Paque PLUS gradient centrifugation was used to isolate PBMCs from either whole blood or leukapheresis product. The PBMCs went either fresh into the expansion assay or into cryopreservation at -140 degrees C. The QIAamp Micro DNA Kit was used to extract genomic DNA from the CD4+ T cells. This receptor was identified in a human donor in good health. Material: naive CD4+ T cells from PBMCs. In the paper's terms, the cell subset or site label means: naive CD4+ T cells isolated by negative enrichment. The chain employs TRBV27 and TRBJ2-5, with the D gene uncertain. The CDR3 amino acid sequence is: CASSPSFRVWQETQYF. The nucleotide sequence is given as TGTGCCAGCAGTCCAAGTTTTAGGGTTTGGCAAGAGACCCAGTACTTC.